The clone carrying this T cell receptor (beta chain) showed up just once. Its antigen is unknown. This CDR3 has 14 residues. Trimming pared 0 bases from V and 1 base from J, leaving 6 bases between. Germline CDR1 and CDR2: SGHTA and FQGNSA. The data were taken from a study of cytotoxic CD8 clonotypes in ibrutinib-treated CLL. Whole-study context: By median roughly 62 months, roughly twelve had progressed and about 14 stayed remitted; responses had been 2 complete and 24 partial.

Deep sequencing aimed at 1 in 200,000 to 1 in 1 million T cells' resolution. Sequenced by immunoSEQ multiplex PCR; TCRdb stores in-frame clones only, minus some. The sample includes about 130,000 clones, about 78% of them seen just once. Study-wide results and limits: At progression, clonality fell back toward baseline after rising at ibrutinib response. Shared public clonotypes were rare, and on treatment they either got smaller or stayed the same.

The chain couples TRBV7-2 to TRBJ2-5; no clear D gene. The specimen comprised PBMCs, sampled after 24 months of ibrutinib treatment. The origin of this receptor is a human donor with chronic lymphocytic leukemia. This chain's CDR3 is CASSLASVQETQYF. Here the CDR3 DNA reads TGTGCCAGCAGCTTAGCATCAGTCCAAGAGACCCAGTACTTC.